These 21 T cell receptor beta chains were all obtained from the same sample, sequenced in a study of CD8 T cells in ankylosing spondylitis. TCRdb reprocessed the 5' RACE reads with MiXCR, giving one entry per CDR3 protein. Here the sample spans roughly 160,000 distinct CDR3 sequences, about 9.9% being singletons. The sequencing sample was made of blood, either unsorted or a sorted T cell fraction (not recorded which). These receptor sequences come from a male donor with ankylosing spondylitis or in good health (not recorded which).

This clonotype appeared a few times. V usage is TRBV5-1 and J usage is TRBJ2-7; no clear D. The CDR3 consists of 15 residues. V was trimmed by 4 bases and J by 0 bases, leaving 14 bases between them. Germline lookup yields CDR1 SGHRS and CDR2 YFSETQ. The CDR3: CASSLVASSSYEQYF. CDR3 coding DNA: TGCGCCAGCAGCCTCGTGGCATCTAGCTCCTACGAGCAGTACTTC.

This clonotype was recorded at least ten times. The chain combines TRBV12-3 or TRBV12-4 with TRBJ1-2; TRBD1 matches at 11 bases. After removal of 4 bases from V and 3 bases from J, the junction contained 7 bases not matched to a gene. There are 16 residues in the CDR3. CDR3 coding DNA: TGTGCCAGCAGTTCCGATGGACAGGGGGCGGACTATGGCTACACCTTC. Translated: CASSSDGQGADYGYTF.

The chain combines TRBV29-1 with TRBJ2-5; D is tentatively TRBD1 or TRBD2 (6 bases each). Germline lookup yields CDR1 SQVTM and CDR2 ANQGSEA. Trimming pared 6 bases from V and 4 bases from J, leaving 12 bases between. The CDR3 is 12 residues long. Here the CDR3 DNA reads TGCAGCGTCATACAGGGAGGAGAGACCCAGTACTTC. Its protein is CSVIQGGETQYF.

Ten or more counts support this clonotype. This rearrangement joins TRBV12-3 or TRBV12-4 to TRBJ1-5; tentative D call: TRBD1 (5 bases). V lost 3 bases, J lost 4 bases, and 10 bases lay in between. This CDR3 region has 14 residues. CDR3 sequence (DNA): TGTGCCAGCAGTTTGTTAGAGGGGAATCAGCCCCAGCATTTT. As protein: CASSLLEGNQPQHF.

This clonotype has only a few counts. The chain is built from TRBV7-2 and TRBJ1-3; 8 positions match TRBD1. V lost 4 bases to trimming and J lost 2 bases; unmatched junction nucleotides: 4. CDR1 is SGHTA and CDR2 is FQGNSA in the germline V gene. CDR3 length: 15 amino acids. CDR3 DNA sequence: TGTGCCAGCAGCTCCTCGACAGGGGCTGGAAACACCATATATTTT. Protein product: CASSSSTGAGNTIYF. The complete variable domain, with remaining parts taken from reference TRBV7-2 and TRBJ1-3, reads GAGVSQSPSNKVTEKGKDVELRCDPISGHTALYWYRQSLGQGLEFLIYFQGNSAPDKSGLPSDRFSAERTGGSVSTLTIQRTQQEDSAVYLCASSSSTGAGNTIYFGEGSWLTVV.

This clonotype was recorded many times. The chain has TRBV18 and TRBJ2-5, with D perhaps given as TRBD1 or TRBD2 (5 bases each). This CDR3 has 17 amino acids. Deletions cut 6 bases from V and 5 bases from J, with 25 bases between. Germline CDR1 and CDR2: KGHSH and LQKENI. The CDR3 nucleotides are TGTGCCAGCTCTCCCTTGTGGGACCGGAGGACAAGGGAGACCCAGTACTTC. Translating gives CASSPLWDRRTRETQYF.

CDR3 coding DNA: TGCAGCGTTGAGTATGGGGCCAACGTCCTGACTTTC. Protein sequence: CSVEYGANVLTF. The chain uses TRBV29-1 and TRBJ2-6; D not certain. There are 12 residues in the CDR3. V shed 3 bases and J shed 3 bases, with 3 bases lying between them. CDR1 SQVTM and CDR2 ANQGSEA come from the germline V gene.

This clonotype was picked up many times. DNA for the CDR3: TGTGCCAGCAGTTACTACCCGAAGGACACAGATACGCAGTATTTT. Protein sequence: CASSYYPKDTDTQYF. The J gene is TRBJ2-3, the V gene TRBV5-6; no definite D call. Trimming shortened V by 5 bases and J by 2 bases, and 15 bases separated the two germline ends. Germline V lookup: CDR1 SGHDT, CDR2 YYEEEE. The length of the CDR3 is 15 residues.

This clonotype was found many times. The chain recombines TRBV5-4 with TRBJ2-2; 9 positions match TRBD2. The CDR3 consists of 14 residues. Trimming at V came to 5 bases and at J to 4 bases, leaving 3 bases not matched to a gene. The germline V gene encodes CDR1 SGHNT and CDR2 YYREEE (reference sequence). The CDR3 loop reads CASRGLASTGELFF. CDR3 sequence (DNA): TGTGCCAGCAGAGGACTAGCGAGCACCGGGGAGCTGTTTTTT.

This sequence joins TRBV29-1 and TRBJ2-5; 8 bases are a match to TRBD2. Trimming at V came to 6 bases and at J to 3 bases, leaving 9 bases not matched to a gene. Germline V lookup: CDR1 SQVTM, CDR2 ANQGSEA. This CDR3 is built from 14 residues. The CDR3, as DNA: TGCAGCGTCCGGGGGGTAGCGGGGAAAGAGACCCAGTACTTC. Translated, it gives CSVRGVAGKETQYF.

This sequence joins TRBV7-9 and TRBJ1-3, with D unclear. The CDR3 loop spans 17 amino acids. Trimming pared 8 bases from V and 0 bases from J, leaving 20 bases between. Germline CDR1 is SEHNR and CDR2 is FQNEAQ (reference sequence). The CDR3 sequence is CASVRLVRKSSGNTIYF. For the CDR3, the DNA is TGTGCCAGCGTCCGATTGGTCCGGAAAAGCTCTGGAAACACCATATATTTT.

This clonotype was observed many times. The V call is TRBV19, the J call TRBJ1-1; no firm D call. Germline V CDR1 and CDR2: LNHDA, SQIVND (reference sequence). Trimming removed 6 bases from V and 5 bases from J, with 16 bases in between. This CDR3 has 14 residues. CDR3 sequence reads: CASSWTPPRTEAFF. The CDR3 DNA follows: TGTGCCAGTAGCTGGACGCCGCCGAGGACTGAAGCTTTCTTT.

This clonotype occurred a few times. The V gene is TRBV12-3 or TRBV12-4, the J gene TRBJ2-7; D is possibly TRBD2 (5 bases). CDR3 length: 17 amino acids. V shed 5 bases and J shed 0 bases, with 20 bases lying between them. The CDR3 is CASSQGNPGGFSYEQYF. The CDR3 DNA reads as TGTGCCAGCAGTCAAGGGAATCCAGGAGGTTTCTCCTACGAGCAGTACTTC.

This clonotype was seen ten or more times. The chain is built from TRBV7-2 and TRBJ1-1; D is perhaps TRBD1 (5 bases). The CDR3 consists of 14 residues. The V gene lost 5 bases and the J gene lost 1 base, with 11 bases spanning the gap. The germline CDR1 and CDR2 sequences are SGHTA and FQGNSA. The CDR3 region has the DNA TGTGCCAGCAGCGAGGACACGGGGAACACTGAAGCTTTCTTT. It encodes CASSEDTGNTEAFF.

The gene calls are TRBV2 and TRBJ2-3, with 7 bases identical to TRBD2. Trimming removed 4 bases from V and 2 bases from J; junction bases left unmatched: 6. The CDR3 covers 15 residues. The germline V gene encodes CDR1 SNHLY and CDR2 FYNNEI. The CDR3 bases are TGTGCCAGCAGTGTGGGGACTACATACACAGATACGCAGTATTTT. Translating it yields CASSVGTTYTDTQYF.

The table lists this clonotype with many counts. The gene calls are TRBV5-1 and TRBJ2-4; D is uncertain. Germline V lookup: CDR1 SGHRS, CDR2 YFSETQ. The length of the CDR3 is 18 residues. Trimming left V 0 bases short and J 6 bases short, with 22 bases between. This CDR3 is CASSLARPKTTSGNIQYF. For the CDR3, the DNA is TGCGCCAGCAGCTTGGCTAGACCGAAAACTACTTCGGGAAACATTCAGTACTTC.

This clonotype has a handful of counts. A junction end diverges from the germline sequence, so it may reflect a read error. CDR3 loop: CASRRDSATYSVF. The CDR3 DNA follows: TGTGCCAGCAGGCGGGACAGCGCAACCTATTCCGTCTTC. This chain uses TRBV12-3 or TRBV12-4 with TRBJ2-7; possibly TRBD1 for D (7 bases). The CDR3 is 13 residues long.

This clonotype was observed a handful of times. The V gene is TRBV5-1, the J gene TRBJ2-2; D is ambiguous. This CDR3 is built from 15 residues. The V and J ends lost 0 bases and 2 bases respectively, with 8 bases between them. Germline V gene sequence: CDR1 SGHRS, CDR2 YFSETQ. The CDR3 reads CASSLEAHNTGELFF. CDR3 nucleotides: TGCGCCAGCAGCTTGGAGGCCCATAACACCGGGGAGCTGTTTTTT.

The table lists this clonotype with a few counts. The V and J genes are TRBV20-1 and TRBJ2-7, with 9 bases matching TRBD2. Germline CDR1 reads DFQATT; CDR2 reads SNEGSKA (reference sequence). Trimming cost V 4 bases and J 0 bases; bases outside gene matches: 4. The CDR3 consists of 14 residues. DNA of the CDR3: TGCAGTGCTATGGGTAGCGGGAGCTCCTACGAGCAGTACTTC. It codes for CSAMGSGSSYEQYF.

Many counts were recorded for this clonotype. The chain combines TRBV5-1 with TRBJ2-1; D might be TRBD2 (6 bases). Per germline, CDR1 SGHRS and CDR2 YFSETQ. Trimming pared 4 bases from V and 0 bases from J, leaving 11 bases between. CDR3 size: 15 residues. The CDR3 DNA reads TGCGCCAGCAGCAACCGGGAGTCCTCCTACAATGAGCAGTTCTTC. Protein: CASSNRESSYNEQFF. Based on the CDR3 plus reference TRBV5-1 and TRBJ2-1, the full variable domain is KAGVTQTPRYLIKTRGQQVTLSCSPISGHRSVSWYQQTPGQGLQFLFEYFSETQRNKGNFPGRFSGRQFSNSRSEMNVSTLELGDSALYLCASSNRESSYNEQFFGPGTRLTVL.

This clonotype came up many times. This sequence joins TRBV2 and TRBJ2-3; TRBD1 agrees at 8 bases. In germline, CDR1 is SNHLY, CDR2 FYNNEI. This CDR3 comprises 15 residues. After removal of 5 bases from V and 2 bases from J, the junction contained 6 bases not matched to a gene. Here the CDR3 DNA reads TGTGCCAGCAGTTTTAGGGACAGGATCACAGATACGCAGTATTTT. This translates into CASSFRDRITDTQYF.